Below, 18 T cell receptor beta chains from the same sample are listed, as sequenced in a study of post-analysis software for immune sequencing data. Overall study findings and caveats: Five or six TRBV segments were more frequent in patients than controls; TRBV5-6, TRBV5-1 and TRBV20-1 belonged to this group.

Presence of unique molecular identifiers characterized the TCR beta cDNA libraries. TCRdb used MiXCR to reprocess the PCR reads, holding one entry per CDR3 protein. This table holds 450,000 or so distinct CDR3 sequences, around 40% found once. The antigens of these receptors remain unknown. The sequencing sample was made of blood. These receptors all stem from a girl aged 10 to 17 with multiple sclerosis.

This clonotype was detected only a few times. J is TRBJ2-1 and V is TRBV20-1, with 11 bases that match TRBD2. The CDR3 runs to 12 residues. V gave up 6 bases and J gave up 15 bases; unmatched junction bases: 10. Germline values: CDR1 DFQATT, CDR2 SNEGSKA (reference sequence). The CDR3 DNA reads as TGCAGTGCCAAGACTAGCGGGGTAGAGGGGTTCTTC. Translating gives CSAKTSGVEGFF.

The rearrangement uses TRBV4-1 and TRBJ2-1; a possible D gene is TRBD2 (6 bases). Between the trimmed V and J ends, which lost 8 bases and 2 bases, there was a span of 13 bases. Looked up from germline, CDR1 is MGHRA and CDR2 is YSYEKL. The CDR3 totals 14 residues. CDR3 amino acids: CASGGAGTYNEQFF. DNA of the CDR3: TGCGCCAGCGGGGGTGCGGGAACCTACAATGAGCAGTTCTTC.

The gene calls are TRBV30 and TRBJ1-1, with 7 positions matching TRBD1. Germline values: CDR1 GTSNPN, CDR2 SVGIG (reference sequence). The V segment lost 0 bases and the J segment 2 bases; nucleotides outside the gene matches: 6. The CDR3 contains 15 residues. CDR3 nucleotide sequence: TGTGCCTGGAGTGTGGGGGGGACAGTCAACACTGAAGCTTTCTTT. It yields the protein CAWSVGGTVNTEAFF.

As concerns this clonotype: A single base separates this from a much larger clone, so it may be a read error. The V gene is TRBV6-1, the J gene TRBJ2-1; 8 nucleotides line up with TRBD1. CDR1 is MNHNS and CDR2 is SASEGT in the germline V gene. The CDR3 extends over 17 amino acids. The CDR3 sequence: CTSSETNRGTGLSEQFF. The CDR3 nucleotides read TGTACCAGCAGTGAGACCAATCGCGGGACAGGTTTATCTGAGCAGTTCTTC.

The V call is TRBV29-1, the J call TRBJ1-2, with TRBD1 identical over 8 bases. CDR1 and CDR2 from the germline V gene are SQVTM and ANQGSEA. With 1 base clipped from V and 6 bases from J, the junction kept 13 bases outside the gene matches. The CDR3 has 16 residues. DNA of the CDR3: TGCAGCGTTGAAGGATACAGGGGGATTGCTGTGAATGGCTACACCTTC. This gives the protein CSVEGYRGIAVNGYTF. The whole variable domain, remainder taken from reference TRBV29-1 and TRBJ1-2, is SAVISQKPSRDICQRGTSLTIQCQVDSQVTMMFWYRQQPGQSLTLIATANQGSEATYESGFVIDKFPISRPNLTFSTLTVSNMSPEDSSIYLCSVEGYRGIAVNGYTFGSGTRLTVV.

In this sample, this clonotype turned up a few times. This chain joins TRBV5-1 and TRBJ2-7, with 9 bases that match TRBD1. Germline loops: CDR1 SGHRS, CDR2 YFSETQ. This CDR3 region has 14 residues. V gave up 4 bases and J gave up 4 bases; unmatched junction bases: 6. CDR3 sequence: CASSPGTGFYEQYF. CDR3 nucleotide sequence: TGCGCCAGCAGCCCCGGGACAGGGTTTTACGAGCAGTACTTC.

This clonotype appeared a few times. The CDR3 spells CSVGDFGLPQHF. The CDR3 nucleotides are TGCAGCGTTGGGGACTTCGGTTTGCCCCAGCATTTT. The chain uses TRBV29-1 and TRBJ1-5; possible D gene TRBD1, 5 bases. The germline gives CDR1 SQVTM, CDR2 ANQGSEA. The CDR3 length is 12 residues. V was trimmed by 4 bases and J by 9 bases, leaving 13 bases between them.

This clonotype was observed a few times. The CDR3 protein is CSARGNQETQYF. The CDR3 DNA reads as TGCAGTGCTAGAGGAAATCAAGAGACCCAGTACTTC. This chain connects TRBV20-1 to TRBJ2-5; D call uncertain. The germline CDR1 and CDR2 sequences are DFQATT and SNEGSKA (reference sequence). CDR3 length: 12 residues. Trimming took 1 base from V and 2 from J, leaving 5 bases between them.

CDR3 in DNA: TGCAGTGCTTTCCAAGTAAGCGCAACCAGCTCCTACGAGCAGTACTTC. Its protein product is CSAFQVSATSSYEQYF. The V and J genes are TRBV20-1 and TRBJ2-7; D gene ambiguous. The CDR3 is 16 amino acids. V lost 5 bases to trimming and J lost 0 bases, with 20 bases between them. In germline, CDR1 is DFQATT, CDR2 SNEGSKA (reference sequence).

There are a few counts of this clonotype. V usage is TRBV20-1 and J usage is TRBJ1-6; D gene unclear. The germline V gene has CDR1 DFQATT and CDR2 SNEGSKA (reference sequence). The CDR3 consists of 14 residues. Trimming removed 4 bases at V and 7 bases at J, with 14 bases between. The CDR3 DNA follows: TGCAGTGCTAACTCGCAACACCCAAATTCACCCCTCCACTTT. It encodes CSANSQHPNSPLHF.

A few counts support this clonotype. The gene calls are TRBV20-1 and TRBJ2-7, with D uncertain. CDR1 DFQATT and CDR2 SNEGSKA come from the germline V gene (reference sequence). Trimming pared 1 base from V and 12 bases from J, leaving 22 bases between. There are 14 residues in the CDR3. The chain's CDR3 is CSARGGSNRYGRYF. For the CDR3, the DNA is TGCAGTGCTAGAGGCGGTTCCAACCGATACGGAAGGTACTTC.

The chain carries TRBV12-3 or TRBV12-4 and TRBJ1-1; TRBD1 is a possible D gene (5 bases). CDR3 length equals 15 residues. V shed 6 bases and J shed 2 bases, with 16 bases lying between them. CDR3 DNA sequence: TGTGCCAGCAGCCCCCGGGAGGGGCGAAACACTGAAGCTTTCTTT. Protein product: CASSPREGRNTEAFF.

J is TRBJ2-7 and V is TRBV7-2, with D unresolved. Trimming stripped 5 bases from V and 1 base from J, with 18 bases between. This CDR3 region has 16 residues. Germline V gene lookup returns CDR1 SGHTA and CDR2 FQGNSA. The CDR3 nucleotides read TGTGCCAGCAGCCCTTCCGGGTACAGCGCATCCTACGAGCAGTACTTC. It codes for CASSPSGYSASYEQYF.

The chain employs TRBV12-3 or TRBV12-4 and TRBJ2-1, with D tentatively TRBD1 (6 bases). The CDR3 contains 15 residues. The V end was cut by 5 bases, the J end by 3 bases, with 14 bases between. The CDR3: CASSIAGTFYNEQFF. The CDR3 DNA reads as TGTGCCAGCAGTATCGCCGGGACATTCTACAATGAGCAGTTCTTC.

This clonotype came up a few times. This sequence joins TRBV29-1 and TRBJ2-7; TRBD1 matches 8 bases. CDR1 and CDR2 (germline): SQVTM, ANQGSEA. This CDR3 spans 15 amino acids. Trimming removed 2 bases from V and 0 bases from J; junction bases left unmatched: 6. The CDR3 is CSVEIGTGLSYEQYF. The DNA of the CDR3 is TGCAGCGTTGAAATCGGGACAGGACTCTCCTACGAGCAGTACTTC.

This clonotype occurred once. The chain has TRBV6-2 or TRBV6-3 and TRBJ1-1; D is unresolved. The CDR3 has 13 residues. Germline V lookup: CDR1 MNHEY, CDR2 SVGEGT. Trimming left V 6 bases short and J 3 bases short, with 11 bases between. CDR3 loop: CASRIAQDTEAFF. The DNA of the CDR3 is TGTGCCAGCAGGATTGCGCAGGACACTGAAGCTTTCTTT.

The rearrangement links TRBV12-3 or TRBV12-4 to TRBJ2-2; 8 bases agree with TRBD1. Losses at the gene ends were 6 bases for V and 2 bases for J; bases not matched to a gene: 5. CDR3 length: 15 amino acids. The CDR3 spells CASRPDRGNTGELFF. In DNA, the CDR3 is TGTGCCAGCAGACCTGACAGGGGAAACACCGGGGAGCTGTTTTTT.

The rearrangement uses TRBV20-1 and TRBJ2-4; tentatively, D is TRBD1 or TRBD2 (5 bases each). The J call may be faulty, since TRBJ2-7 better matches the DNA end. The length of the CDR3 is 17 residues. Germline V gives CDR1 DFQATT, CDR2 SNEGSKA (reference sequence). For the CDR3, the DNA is TGCAGTGCTAGAGATGGCCCCCCGGACGGGGCAACCTACGAGCAGTACTTC. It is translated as CSARDGPPDGATYEQYF.